The rows below give T cell receptor beta chains drawn from one sample of a study of stem cell transplantation in POMP-related autoinflammatory disease. The method was immunoSEQ multiplex PCR; TCRdb's version includes in-frame clones alone and lacks a portion of them. The sample includes roughly 6,400 clones, 80% to 85% seen only once; the top ten take about 4.2%. Sequenced: a CXCR5-defined cell subset from PBMCs. The receptors were gathered from a human donor in good health. Both conserved end residues are part of each CDR3. Fields, in order: CDR3 length, V gene, clone size, J gene, D gene, CDR3 protein, CDR3 DNA. The D gene is left open where the match is weak. Expanded clones get a size class; other rows say once, few or many, or leave the size out.

14	TRBV5-1	NA	TRBJ1-1	NA	CASSLEGQNTEAFF	TGCGCCAGCAGCTTGGAGGGACAAAACACTGAAGCTTTCTTT
15	TRBV5-1	NA	TRBJ2-3	TRBD2	CASSGTSGSSDTQYF	TGCGCCAGCAGCGGCACTAGCGGTAGTTCCGATACGCAGTATTTT
14	TRBV14	NA	TRBJ1-2	NA	CASSQEGARSGYTF	TGTGCCAGCAGCCAAGAGGGGGCGCGATCCGGCTACACCTTC
14	TRBV5-8	NA	TRBJ1-4	NA	CASSYWGSSEKLFF	TGTGCCAGCAGCTATTGGGGATCGAGTGAAAAACTGTTTTTT
13	TRBV9	NA	TRBJ2-7	NA	CASSSQGAYEQYF	TGTGCCAGCAGCTCACAGGGCGCATACGAGCAGTACTTC
18	TRBV19	NA	TRBJ1-1	TRBD1	CASSTAFRDRAGATEAFF	TGTGCCAGTAGTACCGCATTCCGGGACAGGGCAGGGGCCACTGAAGCTTTCTTT
12	TRBV6-1	NA	TRBJ1-2	NA	CASSTGPGGYTF	TGTGCCAGCAGTACAGGGCCGGGTGGCTACACCTTC
14	TRBV29-1	NA	TRBJ2-7	NA	CSVGGARGSYEQYF	TGCAGCGTTGGAGGGGCGCGGGGCTCCTACGAGCAGTACTTC
11	TRBV29-1	NA	TRBJ1-2	NA	CSVTEARGYTF	TGCAGCGTTACCGAGGCTAGGGGCTACACCTTC
14	TRBV5-1	NA	TRBJ2-3	TRBD2	CASSFGGGADTQYF	TGCGCCAGCAGCTTCGGCGGGGGGGCGGATACGCAGTATTTT
14	TRBV9	NA	TRBJ2-1	NA	CASSERDSGAEQFF	TGTGCCAGCAGCGAGCGGGACAGCGGGGCTGAGCAGTTCTTC
14	TRBV2	once	TRBJ1-2	NA	CASSSGTVPYGYTF	TGTGCCAGCTCCTCCGGGACGGTTCCTTATGGCTACACCTTC
14	TRBV19	once	TRBJ2-5	TRBD2	CASRPRGDGKTQYF	TGTGCCAGTAGGCCGCGGGGGGACGGGAAGACCCAGTACTTC
14	TRBV5-1	NA	TRBJ1-2	NA	CASSLPPRGYGYTF	TGCGCCAGCAGCTTGCCGCCCAGGGGCTATGGCTACACCTTC
13	TRBV30	NA	TRBJ1-1	NA	CAWSIKLNTEAFF	TGTGCCTGGAGCATTAAATTGAACACTGAAGCTTTCTTT
12	TRBV30	NA	TRBJ1-2	NA	CAWSRGNYGYTF	TGTGCCTGGAGCAGGGGAAACTATGGCTACACCTTC
11	TRBV30	few	TRBJ1-1	TRBD1	CAWSTTGLAFF	TGTGCCTGGAGTACGACAGGGCTGGCTTTCTTT
15	TRBV30	few	TRBJ1-2	TRBD1	CAWTRDRAKRGGYTF	TGTGCCTGGACCCGGGACAGGGCAAAACGAGGTGGCTACACCTTC
17	TRBV9	NA	TRBJ2-1	TRBD2	CASSVGLAGGPQNEQFF	TGTGCCAGCAGCGTAGGACTAGCGGGGGGGCCTCAGAATGAGCAGTTCTTC
16	TRBV5-4	NA	TRBJ2-7	TRBD2	CASSLAGRGVTYEQYF	TGTGCCAGCAGCTTGGCCGGGCGGGGGGTTACCTACGAGCAGTACTTC
15	TRBV5-6	NA	TRBJ1-3	NA	CASSLVGGSGNTIYF	TGTGCCAGCAGCTTGGTCGGAGGCTCTGGAAACACCATATATTTT
11	TRBV5-4	NA	TRBJ1-1	NA	CASSYLGRAFF	TGTGCCAGCAGCTACTTAGGTAGGGCTTTCTTT
14	TRBV5-1	NA	TRBJ1-5	NA	CASSEGGSNQPQHF	TGCGCCAGCAGCGAGGGAGGTAGCAATCAGCCCCAGCATTTT
15	TRBV10-3	few	TRBJ1-5	NA	CAIKMDSSGNQPQHF	TGTGCCATCAAGATGGACAGTTCGGGCAATCAGCCCCAGCATTTT
13	TRBV2	few	TRBJ1-2	NA	CASSVSVGSGYTF	TGTGCCAGCAGTGTTTCGGTGGGTAGTGGCTACACCTTC
17	TRBV5-4	NA	TRBJ2-4	TRBD2	CASSLAGGSMNKNIQYF	TGTGCCAGCAGCTTGGCCGGGGGGTCGATGAACAAAAACATTCAGTACTTC
14	TRBV12-5	NA	TRBJ1-1	NA	CASGLPTANTEAFF	TGTGCTAGTGGTTTGCCCACAGCGAACACTGAAGCTTTCTTT
13	TRBV11-2	once	TRBJ2-3	NA	CASSPADPGTQYF	TGTGCCAGCAGCCCAGCAGATCCGGGTACGCAGTATTTT
14	TRBV11-3	NA	TRBJ2-5	NA	CASSKDDRQETQYF	TGTGCCAGCAGTAAAGACGACAGACAAGAGACCCAGTACTTC
15	TRBV19	NA	TRBJ1-6	NA	CASKETGKINSPLHF	TGTGCCAGTAAGGAAACAGGCAAAATTAATTCACCCCTCCACTTT
13	TRBV5-4	few	TRBJ1-2	NA	CASRSLGLYGYTF	TGTGCCAGCAGGTCCCTTGGCCTCTATGGCTACACCTTC
15	TRBV6-5	NA	TRBJ2-5	TRBD2	CASNPRLAGLETQYF	TGTGCCAGCAACCCGAGACTAGCGGGGCTAGAGACCCAGTACTTC
15	TRBV28	NA	TRBJ2-2	TRBD2	CASSLSGGGTGELFF	TGTGCCAGCAGCCTGAGCGGGGGGGGCACCGGGGAGCTGTTTTTT
14	TRBV30	NA	TRBJ1-2	TRBD1	CAWSVAGGFGGYTF	TGTGCCTGGAGTGTAGCAGGGGGCTTTGGTGGCTACACCTTC
11	TRBV7-8	NA	TRBJ1-1	NA	CASTSGTEAFF	TGTGCCAGCACCTCCGGCACTGAAGCTTTCTTT
14	TRBV5-5	NA	TRBJ1-1	NA	CASSLGTVNTEAFF	TGTGCCAGCAGCTTGGGGACAGTGAACACTGAAGCTTTCTTT
14	TRBV7-2	NA	TRBJ2-2	NA	CASSPISRSGELFF	TGTGCCAGCAGCCCCATCTCTAGGTCCGGGGAGCTGTTTTTT
16	TRBV10-3	NA	TRBJ2-4	NA	CAISESPKGAKNIQYF	TGTGCCATCAGTGAGTCGCCCAAGGGGGCCAAAAACATTCAGTACTTC
14	TRBV5-4	NA	TRBJ2-7	NA	CASTNGAGQDEQYF	TGTGCCAGCACCAACGGGGCCGGGCAGGACGAGCAGTACTTC
15	TRBV4-1	NA	TRBJ1-3	TRBD1	CASSQLDRDADTIYF	TGCGCCAGCAGCCAACTCGACAGGGATGCGGACACCATATATTTT
14	TRBV23-1	NA	TRBJ2-3	NA	CASTPGSRTDTQYF	TGCGCCAGCACCCCAGGCAGTCGCACAGATACGCAGTATTTT
15	TRBV7-3	once	TRBJ2-2	NA	CASSLLVGGTGELFF	TGTGCCAGCAGCTTATTGGTCGGGGGCACCGGGGAGCTGTTTTTT
14	TRBV2	NA	TRBJ1-5	TRBD1	CATTRGQGAQPQHF	TGTGCCACCACGAGGGGACAGGGGGCTCAGCCCCAGCATTTT
15	TRBV5-5	NA	TRBJ2-7	TRBD2	CASSEIAGGPYEQYF	TGTGCCAGCAGCGAGATAGCGGGGGGGCCTTACGAGCAGTACTTC
14	TRBV6-5	NA	TRBJ2-3	NA	CASSRGGLTDTQYF	TGTGCCTCCTCCAGGGGGGGACTCACAGATACGCAGTATTTT
14	TRBV6-1	NA	TRBJ1-1	NA	CASRLGPGRGEAFF	TGTGCCAGCCGACTAGGCCCTGGGAGGGGTGAAGCTTTCTTT
14	TRBV10-3	NA	TRBJ1-1	TRBD1	CAISAGTADTEAFF	TGTGCCATCAGTGCCGGGACAGCCGACACTGAAGCTTTCTTT
15	TRBV2	NA	TRBJ1-2	TRBD1	CASSEEGAGGSGYTF	TGTGCCAGCAGTGAAGAAGGGGCAGGGGGTAGTGGCTACACCTTC
15	TRBV6-1	NA	TRBJ2-1	TRBD1	CASGRDRGGYNEQFF	TGTGCCAGCGGCCGGGACAGGGGTGGCTACAATGAGCAGTTCTTC
13	TRBV6-1	NA	TRBJ1-5	NA	CAGRPDGNQPQHF	TGTGCCGGGCGCCCCGATGGCAATCAGCCCCAGCATTTT
14	TRBV30	NA	TRBJ1-5	NA	CAWSQPGSNQPQHF	TGTGCCTGGAGCCAACCGGGGTCCAATCAGCCCCAGCATTTT
15	TRBV5-1	NA	TRBJ2-5	NA	CASSLVVGGGETQYF	TGCGCCAGCAGCTTGGTTGTTGGAGGTGGGGAGACCCAGTACTTC
14	TRBV9	NA	TRBJ1-4	TRBD1	CASSDRQGSEKLFF	TGTGCCAGCAGCGATCGACAGGGGAGTGAAAAACTGTTTTTT
12	TRBV30	NA	TRBJ2-7	NA	CAWSLGPYEQYF	TGTGCCTGGAGTCTTGGGCCCTACGAGCAGTACTTC
16	TRBV28	NA	TRBJ2-7	NA	CASSPHISGYTYEQYF	TGTGCCAGCAGCCCACATATTTCAGGTTACACCTACGAGCAGTACTTC
15	TRBV18	NA	TRBJ1-3	NA	CASSPTPSSGNTIYF	TGTGCCAGCTCCCCAACTCCTAGCTCTGGAAACACCATATATTTT
15	TRBV28	NA	TRBJ1-5	TRBD1	CASTLDRVGNQPQHF	TGTGCCAGCACCCTGGACAGGGTGGGAAATCAGCCCCAGCATTTT
15	TRBV28	NA	TRBJ1-4	NA	CASGSPGQGGEKLFF	TGTGCCAGTGGATCCCCGGGGCAGGGTGGGGAAAAACTGTTTTTT